Below, one T cell receptor beta chain is given with its context. Its antigen is currently unknown. The sample comes from a study of T cell responses to AZD1222 COVID-19 vaccine. Study-level results: The study reported that nearly half of spike-specific TCRs target unmutated variant regions. Only 5 or 6 AZD1222 recipients were seropositive at baseline. The donors showed a predominance of white British ancestry and of females, with possible underestimation of clonal diversity.

Using immunoSEQ multiplex PCR, the repertoire was profiled, and TCRdb retains in-frame clones only, with some absent. The repertoire holds 160,000 or so clones, with 94% as singletons. The CDR3 spans 17 residues. CDR1 LNHDA and CDR2 SQIVND come from the germline V gene (reference sequence). V shed 1 base and J shed 2 bases, with 16 bases lying between them. This chain links TRBV19 with TRBJ2-3, with D possibly being TRBD2 (5 bases). The material sequenced was peripheral blood, taken 28 days after the second AZD1222 dose. This TCR was sampled from an adult who received the AZD1222 COVID-19 vaccine. CDR3 DNA sequence: TGTGCCAGTAGTATAGCGGCCAGCGGTCCACCCACAGATACGCAGTATTTT. Translated, it gives CASSIAASGPPTDTQYF.